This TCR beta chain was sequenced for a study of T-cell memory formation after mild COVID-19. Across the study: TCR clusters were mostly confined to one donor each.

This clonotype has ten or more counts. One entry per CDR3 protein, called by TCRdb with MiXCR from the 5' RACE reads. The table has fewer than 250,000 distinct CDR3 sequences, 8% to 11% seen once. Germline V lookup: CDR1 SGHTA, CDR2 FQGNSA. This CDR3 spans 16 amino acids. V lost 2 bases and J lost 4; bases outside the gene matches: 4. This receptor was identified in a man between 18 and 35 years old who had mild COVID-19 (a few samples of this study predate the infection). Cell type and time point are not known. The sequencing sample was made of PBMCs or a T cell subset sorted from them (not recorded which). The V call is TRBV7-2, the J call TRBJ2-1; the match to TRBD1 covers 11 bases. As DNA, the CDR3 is TGTGCCAGCAGCTTAACCGGACAGGGGGCGTACAATGAGCAGTTCTTC. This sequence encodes CASSLTGQGAYNEQFF.